Sequencing of this T cell receptor beta chain was carried out in a study of blood T cells in healthy people across ages. Primed by a sample-barcoded 5' primer and a J-beta primer mix, a second PCR proceeded for roughly 6 to 12 cycles. TCRdb reprocessed the 5' RACE reads via MiXCR and lists one record per CDR3 protein. Among approximately 690,000 distinct CDR3 sequences, 40% to 50% were seen once, and the ten largest hold roughly 30%. The germline gives CDR1 PRHDT, CDR2 FYEKMQ (reference sequence). The CDR3 totals 14 residues. V shed 6 bases and J shed 8 bases, with 16 bases lying between them. This TCR derives from a man older than 75 in good health. The J gene is TRBJ1-4, the V gene TRBV13; D remains unclear. Specimen: blood. The chain's CDR3 is CASRFSEGGEKLFF. CDR3 in DNA: TGTGCCAGCAGATTCAGCGAGGGTGGGGAAAAACTGTTTTTT.